The clone carrying this TCR beta chain was seen just once. As yet, its antigen is unknown. This table comes from immunoSEQ multiplex PCR, and its TCRdb copy is limited to in-frame clones, with some not included. Seen here are about 22,000 clones, approximately 69% observed once, and the top ten hold about 3.3%. This entry comes from a study of PD-1 blockade in classical Hodgkin lymphoma. Study-level points and caveats: CD4+ TCR diversity climbed significantly by C4D1, unlike CD8+ TCR diversity. The causes of the repertoire differences, possibly disease activity or prior therapy, remain undefined.

Every one of the patients relapsed after autologous stem cell transplantation (brentuximab vedotin exposure was variable). The CDR3 is 13 residues long. V was cut by 7 bases and J by 6 bases, with 10 bases left in between. CDR1 and CDR2 (germline): ENHRY, SYGVKD. The rearrangement joins TRBV10-3 to TRBJ1-6; D gene ambiguous. This clonotype was obtained from a human donor with classical Hodgkin lymphoma. Here the sequenced sample was peripheral blood mononuclear cells (PBMCs), taken at baseline. CDR3 nucleotides: TGTGCCATCATGTCGGAGCTTAATTCACCCCTCCACTTT. Its protein product is CAIMSELNSPLHF.